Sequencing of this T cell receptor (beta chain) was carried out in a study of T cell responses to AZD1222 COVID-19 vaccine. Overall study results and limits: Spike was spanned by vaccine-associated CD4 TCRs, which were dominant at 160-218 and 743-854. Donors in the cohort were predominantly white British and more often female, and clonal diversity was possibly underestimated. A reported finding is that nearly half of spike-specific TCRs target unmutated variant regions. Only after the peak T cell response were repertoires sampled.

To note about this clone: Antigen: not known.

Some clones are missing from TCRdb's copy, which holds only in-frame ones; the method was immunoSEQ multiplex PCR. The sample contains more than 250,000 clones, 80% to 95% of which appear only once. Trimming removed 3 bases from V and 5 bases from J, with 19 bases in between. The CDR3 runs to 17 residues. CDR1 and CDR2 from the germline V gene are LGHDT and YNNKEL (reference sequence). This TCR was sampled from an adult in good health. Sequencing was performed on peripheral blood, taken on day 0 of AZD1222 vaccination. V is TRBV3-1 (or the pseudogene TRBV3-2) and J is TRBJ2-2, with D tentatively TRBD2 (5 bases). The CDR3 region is CASSHRLSGLRTGELFF. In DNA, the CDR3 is TGTGCCAGCAGCCACCGTCTGTCGGGGTTGAGGACCGGGGAGCTGTTTTTT.